This T cell receptor beta chain was identified in a study of blood T cell repertoires in COVID-19 (dated by TCRdb to between 2020 and 2021). General notes on the study: Collaborator samples came from the United States, Italy and Spain and covered acute and convalescent phases of COVID-19. The prospective study material was composed of cDNA or gDNA derived from T cells, B-cell-depleted T cells, or PBMCs. Subjects who had been exposed to COVID-19, were actively infected with it, or had recovered from it provided the deeply sampled blood TCRbeta repertoires that made up the dataset. A freely available public database, intended as a resource for researchers studying the immune response to SARS-CoV-2, is where the repertoires were released. The samples were drawn from two sources: the first 160 participants of the ongoing ImmuneRACE study, and 950 to 1,500 subjects contributed by 6 global collaborators. The sample metadata nearly always contained a de-identified subject ID, COVID-19 status, age in years and sex. HLA class I and class II types, where available, came from metadata supplied by the sample provider rather than from assay-based typing.

Based on the germline V gene (reference sequence), the CDR1 and CDR2 sequences are SGHNT and YYREEE. The CDR3 has 13 amino acids, counting the end cysteine and phenylalanine. Just CDR3 DNA is preserved here, 39 bases in frame from base 1. Trimming takes 2 bases from V and 7 bases from J, and the germline ends sit 7 bases apart. A note on this clone: This receptor's antigen is unknown. Per-base quality was not reported, and no clone a single base away is much larger than it.

Each collaborating institution followed its own protocols to collect whole blood in K2EDTA tubes. Collaborator samples were shipped for TCRbeta analysis as frozen whole blood, isolated PBMCs, or DNA extracted from either sample type. TCRbeta CDR3 regions were amplified from genomic DNA by means of the immunoSEQ Assay, a bias-controlled multiplex PCR. As for the original processing: The number of nucleated cells in each sample was estimated by amplification of reference gene primers within the assay. To quantify the absolute abundance of each unique TCRbeta CDR3 rearrangement, sequence reads were collapsed and filtered. For each sample, productive Simpson clonality was calculated as the square root of Simpson's diversity index across productive rearrangements. TCRdb holds this immuneACCESS table with in-frame rearrangements only. Some clones are missing; in checked studies, unresolved V genes explain under half, and the rest has no known cause. The V and J calls and clone size are taken from that table; D and trimming were inferred from the DNA. The sample has 110,000 or so clones on record, 82% of them singletons. The ten largest clonotypes hold less than 20% of the sample.

The investigation overall reported the following: How much clinical and demographic metadata was included differed by source and by participant, and the metadata was provided uncurated.

This sequence was found in a woman of 80 years or more with acute or convalescent COVID-19. Material for sequencing was peripheral blood. The V and J segments used are TRBV5-4 and TRBJ1-6; the D gene remains uncertain. The CDR3 reads CASSLQKNSPLHF. The sequence in DNA is TGTGCCAGCAGCTTACAGAAGAATTCACCCCTCCACTTT.